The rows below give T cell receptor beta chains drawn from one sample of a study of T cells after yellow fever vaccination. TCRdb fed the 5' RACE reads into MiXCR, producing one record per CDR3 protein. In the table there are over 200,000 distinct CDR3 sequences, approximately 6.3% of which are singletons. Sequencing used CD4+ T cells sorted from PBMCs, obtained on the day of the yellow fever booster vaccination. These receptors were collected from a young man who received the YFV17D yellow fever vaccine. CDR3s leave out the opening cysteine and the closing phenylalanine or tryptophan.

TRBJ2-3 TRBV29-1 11 SVSPGSGDTQY
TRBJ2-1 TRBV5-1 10 ASSYVGGEQF
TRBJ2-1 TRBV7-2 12 ASSRLMGGNEQF
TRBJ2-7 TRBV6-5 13 ASSYPQQGHYEQY
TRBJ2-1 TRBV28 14 ASGGTSGSRYNEQF
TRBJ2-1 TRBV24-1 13 ATSGTGGKDNEQF
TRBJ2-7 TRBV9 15 ASSVEPGQGASYEQY
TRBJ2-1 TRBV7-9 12 ASSLDSGYNEQF
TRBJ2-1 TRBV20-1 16 SARAQYGTSGGGNEQF
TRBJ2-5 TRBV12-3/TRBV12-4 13 ASSRAFGRQETQY
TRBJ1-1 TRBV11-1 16 ASSLDWRVGSSHTEAF
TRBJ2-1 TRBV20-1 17 SARAPLAEGGFWYNEQF
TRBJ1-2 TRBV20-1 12 SAPSPRDNYGYT
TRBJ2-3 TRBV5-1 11 ASSLDRGGTQY
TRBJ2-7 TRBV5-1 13 ASSLASWGSYEQY
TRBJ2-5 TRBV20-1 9 SAPVGGTQY
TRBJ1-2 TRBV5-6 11 ASSDTGGNGYT
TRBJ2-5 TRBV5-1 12 ASSLEGLGETQY
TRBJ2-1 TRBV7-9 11 ASSQEGVVEQF
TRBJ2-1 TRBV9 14 ASSVSSKGAENEQF